This T cell receptor beta chain was captured in a study of CD8 T cells in ankylosing spondylitis. Many counts were recorded for this clonotype. TCRdb processed the 5' RACE reads anew with MiXCR; each CDR3 protein has one entry. The sample carries 180,000 or so distinct CDR3 sequences, roughly 12% recorded once. This clonotype was obtained from a male donor with ankylosing spondylitis or in good health (not recorded which). The sequenced sample consisted of blood, either unsorted or a sorted T cell fraction (not recorded which).

The CDR3 DNA reads as TGTGCCACCAGTGACCCGACTAGCGGGAGGCAGTTCTTC. Residues: CATSDPTSGRQFF. The V and J genes are TRBV24-1 and TRBJ2-1; 12 nucleotides match TRBD2. Germline values: CDR1 KGHDR, CDR2 SFDVKD. This CDR3 spans 13 amino acids. The V and J ends lost 4 bases and 12 bases, in that order; junction bases with no gene match: 3.